The 24 T cell receptor beta chains given below trace back to one sample, sequenced in a study of T-cell memory formation after mild COVID-19. Each CDR3 protein gets one entry after TCRdb re-called the 5' RACE reads with MiXCR. The table has hundreds of thousands of distinct CDR3 sequences, about 22% seen once. The specimen sequenced was PBMCs or a T cell subset sorted from them (not recorded which). All receptors come from an adult woman who had mild COVID-19 (a few samples of this study predate the infection). Cell type and time point are not known.

This clonotype occurred a few times. The CDR3: CASSGDRTSSGANVLTF. CDR3 in DNA: TGTGCCAGCAGTGGGGACAGAACAAGCTCTGGGGCCAACGTCCTGACTTTC. V gene TRBV6-5 combines with J gene TRBJ2-6; 7 bases line up with TRBD1. The germline gives CDR1 MNHEY, CDR2 SVGAGI. Germline trimming cut 5 bases from V and 0 bases from J; bases unmatched to any gene: 7. This CDR3 spans 17 amino acids.

V usage is TRBV30 and J usage is TRBJ2-3; D is unresolved. The V gene's germline CDR1 is GTSNPN and CDR2 SVGIG (reference sequence). The CDR3 contains 15 residues. The V gene lost 0 bases and the J gene lost 0 bases, with 10 bases spanning the gap. This chain's CDR3 is CAWSVRVTSTDTQYF. CDR3 bases: TGTGCCTGGAGTGTAAGGGTCACTAGCACAGATACGCAGTATTTT.

V is TRBV7-6 and J is TRBJ2-1, with a tentative D call TRBD2 (6 bases). From germline, CDR1 is SGHVS and CDR2 FNYEAQ. V lost 0 bases to trimming and J lost 8 bases, with 14 bases between them. This CDR3 is built from 15 residues. The CDR3 region has the DNA TGTGCCAGCAGCTTAGCGGAGGGACCTAGTTATGAGCAGTTCTTC. Amino acids: CASSLAEGPSYEQFF.

This clonotype was counted many times. The gene calls are TRBV12-3 or TRBV12-4 and TRBJ2-1; 10 nucleotides align to TRBD2. The CDR3 is 17 residues long. Losses at the gene ends were 4 bases for V and 2 bases for J; bases not matched to a gene: 8. CDR3 protein: CASSSRAGGNTYNEQFF. The CDR3 DNA follows: TGTGCCAGCAGTTCCAGAGCGGGAGGGAACACCTACAATGAGCAGTTCTTC.

This clonotype was recorded at least ten times. The chain carries TRBV7-9 and TRBJ2-5; 9 positions agree with TRBD1. J lost 4 bases, V lost 6 bases, and 3 bases had no gene match. CDR1 and CDR2 from the germline V gene are SEHNR and FQNEAQ (reference sequence). CDR3 size: 13 residues. CDR3 residues: CASSRGQGETQYF. The CDR3 DNA reads as TGTGCCAGCAGTCGGGGACAGGGAGAGACCCAGTACTTC.

In this sample, this clonotype turned up many times. This chain links TRBV5-1 with TRBJ1-1; D remains ambiguous. The CDR3 contains 17 residues. Trimming took off 1 base at V and 0 bases at J, with 16 bases between the two ends. Germline V lookup: CDR1 SGHRS, CDR2 YFSETQ. In DNA, the CDR3 is TGCGCCAGCAGCTTGTGGGAGACACACCTCTTGAACACTGAAGCTTTCTTT. It is translated as CASSLWETHLLNTEAFF.

The genes are TRBV12-3 or TRBV12-4 and TRBJ1-3; TRBD1 matches 7 bases. CDR3 length: 15 amino acids. V lost 8 bases, J lost 4 bases, and 11 bases stayed unmatched. The CDR3 nucleotides read TGTGCCAGCTCCATCGCGACAGGGCAGGGAAACACCATATATTTT. Protein product: CASSIATGQGNTIYF.

This clonotype has at least ten counts. The rearrangement joins TRBV21-1 to TRBJ1-2. TRBV21-1 is shown as a pseudogene. The CDR3 has 13 amino acids. Here the CDR3 reads CASSKRVNGGYTF. The CDR3 DNA sequence: TGTGCCAGCAGCAAAAGGGTGAATGGAGGCTACACCTTC.

This clonotype turned up a few times. The V gene is TRBV6-6, the J gene TRBJ2-5; 7 nucleotides agree with TRBD2. Germline V gene data show CDR1 as MNHNY and CDR2 as SVGAGI (reference sequence). The J segment lost 2 bases and the V segment lost 5 bases, leaving 5 bases of the junction unmatched. The CDR3 has 14 residues. As DNA, the CDR3 is TGTGCCAGCAGTAAGCTAGCGGTACAAGAGACCCAGTACTTC. It specifies CASSKLAVQETQYF.

This clonotype came up a few times. The chain combines TRBV4-2 with TRBJ2-7; D gene unclear. Germline V gene data show CDR1 as LGHNA and CDR2 as YNFKEQ. V shed 0 bases and J shed 5 bases, with 14 bases lying between them. This CDR3 contains 15 residues. The CDR3 sequence: CASSQDFSSPNEQYF. In DNA form, the CDR3 reads TGTGCCAGCAGCCAAGATTTTTCTAGTCCCAACGAGCAGTACTTC.

This clonotype was counted at least ten times. The chain joins TRBV12-3 or TRBV12-4 to TRBJ2-1, with 12 bases that match TRBD2. The trim removed 6 bases at V and 7 bases at J, leaving 4 bases unmatched. This CDR3 spans 14 amino acids. The CDR3 sequence is CASRLAGGQNEQFF. The CDR3 bases are TGTGCCAGCAGACTAGCGGGAGGTCAAAATGAGCAGTTCTTC.

This clonotype was detected ten times or more. This sequence joins TRBV29-1 and TRBJ2-3, with TRBD2 as a possible D gene (5 bases). The CDR3 contains 14 residues. Looked up from germline, CDR1 is SQVTM and CDR2 is ANQGSEA. Trimming removed 6 bases at V and 3 bases at J, with 16 bases between. The DNA of the CDR3 is TGCAGCGTCGACGGGCTACGAGGGACAGATACGCAGTATTTT. Translating gives CSVDGLRGTDTQYF.

V usage is TRBV20-1 and J usage is TRBJ1-1; 7 bases map to TRBD1. The V gene end was trimmed by 4 bases and the J gene end by 7 bases; junction bases not matched to a gene: 9. The germline CDR1 and CDR2 sequences are DFQATT and SNEGSKA (reference sequence). The length of the CDR3 is 13 residues. Written as DNA, the CDR3 is TGCAGTGCTACAAAGACAGGGCGTAATGAAGCTTTCTTT. As protein: CSATKTGRNEAFF.

This clonotype occurred a few times. The chain combines TRBV5-1 with TRBJ2-7; D gene uncertain. Trimming shortened V by 4 bases and J by 6 bases, and 20 bases separated the two germline ends. The length of the CDR3 is 15 residues. Germline lookup yields CDR1 SGHRS and CDR2 YFSETQ. CDR3 sequence: CASSPDNTPDGEQYF. The CDR3 nucleotides are TGCGCCAGCAGCCCGGATAACACCCCTGACGGCGAGCAGTACTTC. Based on the CDR3 plus reference TRBV5-1 and TRBJ2-7, the full variable domain is KAGVTQTPRYLIKTRGQQVTLSCSPISGHRSVSWYQQTPGQGLQFLFEYFSETQRNKGNFPGRFSGRQFSNSRSEMNVSTLELGDSALYLCASSPDNTPDGEQYFGPGTRLTVT.

The table lists this clonotype with many counts. This chain uses TRBV24-1 with TRBJ2-1; 8 bases fit TRBD2. Germline V gene lookup returns CDR1 KGHDR and CDR2 SFDVKD. V lost 9 bases and J lost 7; bases outside the gene matches: 16. The CDR3 runs to 16 residues. CDR3 sequence: CATSSPAGVRMNEQFF. The CDR3 DNA follows: TGTGCCACCTCGTCGCCAGCGGGAGTGAGGATGAATGAGCAGTTCTTC.

The chain couples TRBV10-2 to TRBJ2-3; D is tentatively TRBD1 or TRBD2 (5 bases each). The CDR3 loop spans 17 amino acids. Trimming pared 2 bases from V and 3 bases from J, leaving 18 bases between. Germline CDR1 reads WSHSY; CDR2 reads SAAADI. The CDR3 DNA reads TGCGCCAGCAGTGAGGCCCGGGTGGGGGTTGGGACAGATACGCAGTATTTT. As protein: CASSEARVGVGTDTQYF.

The chain employs TRBV5-6 and TRBJ2-7, with 8 bases aligning to TRBD2. Germline loops: CDR1 SGHDT, CDR2 YYEEEE. Germline trimming cut 2 bases from V and 0 bases from J; bases unmatched to any gene: 4. The CDR3 runs to 15 residues. CDR3 residues: CASSLRGRYSYEQYF. As DNA, the CDR3 is TGTGCCAGCAGCTTACGCGGGAGGTACTCCTACGAGCAGTACTTC.

This clonotype has only a few counts. V is TRBV9 and J is TRBJ2-1; D might be TRBD2 (6 bases). Germline loops: CDR1 SGDLS, CDR2 YYNGEE. This CDR3 region has 17 residues. Trimming cost V 6 bases and J 5 bases, with 24 bases left between them. CDR3 sequence (DNA): TGTGCCAGCACACGTGGGGGAGGCGCGGCTCGGGACAATGAGCAGTTCTTC. Translation gives CASTRGGGAARDNEQFF.

This clonotype was observed a few times. The chain recombines TRBV27 with TRBJ2-7, with D perhaps matching TRBD1 (6 bases). The CDR3 has 17 amino acids. Between the trimmed V and J ends, which lost 2 bases and 3 bases, there was a span of 20 bases. CDR1 is MNHEY, CDR2 SMNVEV, per germline (reference sequence). The CDR3 sequence is CASSLNGWTVRRYEQYF. The DNA of the CDR3 is TGTGCCAGCAGTTTAAATGGATGGACAGTCAGGCGCTACGAGCAGTACTTC.

This sequence joins TRBV12-3 or TRBV12-4 and TRBJ2-5; 7 positions match TRBD1. This CDR3 has 13 residues. J gave up 3 bases and V 6 bases, and 4 bases lay outside the gene matches. The CDR3, as DNA: TGTGCCAGCAGACCTGACAGGGAAGAGACCCAGTACTTC. Amino acids: CASRPDREETQYF.

Here the CDR3 reads CASSRGWVDYGYTF. CDR3 sequence (DNA): TGTGCCAGCAGCCGAGGGTGGGTGGACTATGGCTACACCTTC. The rearrangement joins TRBV5-4 to TRBJ1-2; D is uncertain. This CDR3 comprises 14 residues. Germline V gene lookup returns CDR1 SGHNT and CDR2 YYREEE (reference sequence). With 4 bases removed from V and 3 bases from J, the gap between germline ends came to 13 bases.

This clonotype was counted ten times or more. The V and J genes are TRBV7-9 and TRBJ2-2, with unresolved D. Per the germline V gene, CDR1 is SEHNR and CDR2 is FQNEAQ (reference sequence). The CDR3 runs to 13 residues. V lost 4 bases to trimming and J lost 5 bases, with 8 bases between them. The CDR3 DNA reads TGTGCCAGCAGCTCAAGATCAACCGGGGAGCTGTTTTTT. Translating gives CASSSRSTGELFF.

This chain joins TRBV12-3 or TRBV12-4 and TRBJ2-1, with D maybe TRBD1 (6 bases). V dropped 5 bases and J dropped 9 bases, with 11 bases sitting between them. The CDR3 is 12 residues long. The DNA of the CDR3 is TGTGCCAGCAGTGCTTGGGGGCGTGAGCAGTTCTTC. It yields the protein CASSAWGREQFF.

The rearrangement joins TRBV6-5 to TRBJ2-7; TRBD2 is a possible D gene (7 bases). Trimming stripped 2 bases from V and 2 bases from J, with 16 bases between. Per germline, CDR1 MNHEY and CDR2 SVGAGI. This CDR3 is 16 amino acids long. The CDR3 loop reads CASSYLGASGTYEQYF. In DNA form, the CDR3 reads TGTGCCAGCAGTTACCTGGGGGCTAGCGGAACCTACGAGCAGTACTTC.